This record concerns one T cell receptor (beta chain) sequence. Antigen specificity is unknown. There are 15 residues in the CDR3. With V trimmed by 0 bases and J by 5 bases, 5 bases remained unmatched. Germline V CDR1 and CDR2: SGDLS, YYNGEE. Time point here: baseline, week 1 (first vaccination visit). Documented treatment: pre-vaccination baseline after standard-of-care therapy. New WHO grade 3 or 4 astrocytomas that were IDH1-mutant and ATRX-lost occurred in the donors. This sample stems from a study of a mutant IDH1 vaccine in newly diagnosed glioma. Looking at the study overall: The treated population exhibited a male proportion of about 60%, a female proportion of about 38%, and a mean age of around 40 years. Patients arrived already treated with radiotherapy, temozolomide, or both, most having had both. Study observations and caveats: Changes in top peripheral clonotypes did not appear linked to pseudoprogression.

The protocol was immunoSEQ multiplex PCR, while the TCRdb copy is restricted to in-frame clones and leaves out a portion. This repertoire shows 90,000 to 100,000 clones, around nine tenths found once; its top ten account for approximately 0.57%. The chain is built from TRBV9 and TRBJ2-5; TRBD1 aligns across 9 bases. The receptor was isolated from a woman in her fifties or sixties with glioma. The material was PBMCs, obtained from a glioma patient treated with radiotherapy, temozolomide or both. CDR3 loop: CASSVAAGTGETQYF. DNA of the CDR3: TGTGCCAGCAGCGTAGCCGCAGGGACAGGGGAGACCCAGTACTTC.